The clone carrying this T cell receptor (beta chain) was observed many times. The sample belongs to a study of human T cells and chemical hapten exposure. TCRdb independently ran MiXCR on the RACE reads; one entry per CDR3 protein. The sample carries about 140,000 distinct CDR3 sequences, roughly 10% recorded once. Documented time point: patch test 2, 6 weeks after DPC sensitization. Treatment described: therapeutic diphenylcyclopropenone sensitization with weekly scalp DPC. Trimming stripped 5 bases from V and 2 bases from J, with 14 bases between. Per germline, CDR1 SGHTA and CDR2 FQGNSA. The CDR3 spans 15 residues.

The starting material was whole blood, obtained in connection with sensitization to the hapten diphenylcyclopropenone (DPC). This sequence was found in a woman in her forties or fifties with alopecia areata. Some clones in this sample may be carry-over from other donors' samples. V gene TRBV7-2 combines with J gene TRBJ2-3, with a possible D match to TRBD2 (6 bases). The CDR3 nucleotides are TGTGCCAGCAGCGTACAAGCGGGCCCCACAGATACGCAGTATTTT. Translated: CASSVQAGPTDTQYF.